Sequencing of this T cell receptor (beta chain) was carried out in a study of blood T cell repertoires in COVID-19. Turning to the study itself: Acute-phase and convalescent COVID-19 samples originated in the United States, Italy and Spain. PBMCs, B-cell-depleted T cells, or T cells were the source of the cDNA or gDNA that made up the material.

CDR1 is MGHRA and CDR2 is YSYEKL in the germline V gene. The ends lost 1 base at V and 7 bases at J; junction bases unmatched: 5. The CDR3 extends over 15 amino acids. Profiling relied on immunoSEQ multiplex PCR, and the TCRdb table lists in-frame clones only, not all of them. The sample yields approximately 400,000 clones, 88% seen once. All enrollees were roughly 18 to 90 years old and from about two dozen US areas. Assignments of participants to cohorts depended upon their own reported clinical history. Sequencing was performed on PBMCs or T cells enriched from blood (not recorded which). The TCR comes from a woman between 18 and 29 years old who had recovered from COVID-19. V gene TRBV4-1 combines with J gene TRBJ1-5, with 9 bases fitting TRBD1. The CDR3 here is CASSQVTGGYQPQHF. The DNA of the CDR3 is TGCGCCAGCAGCCAAGTGACAGGGGGATACCAGCCCCAGCATTTT.